This is a list of T cell receptor beta chains from one sample in a study of regulatory T cells in long-lasting Graves disease. TCRdb reanalysed the multiplex PCR reads using MiXCR and keeps one entry per CDR3 protein. The sample shows around 250,000 distinct CDR3 sequences, approximately 18% of them seen only once. This same sample was also taken into another study, of T cells in Graves' hyperthyroidism and ophthalmopathy.

Sequenced material: peripheral blood mononuclear cells (PBMCs), taken at new diagnosis, from a patient treated with antithyroid drugs. The source is a woman aged 30 to 39 with Graves disease. The CDR3 runs from the conserved cysteine through the conserved F or W. The D gene is left open where the match is weak. Clone size is shown for a subset of rows, as once, few, many or a class of expanded clone.

j_gene	abundance	v_gene	d_gene	CDR3nt	CDR3aa
TRBJ2-3	many	TRBV9	TRBD2	TGTGCCAGCAGCGTAGTAGGACTAGCGGGGGGCACAGATACGCAGTATTTT	CASSVVGLAGGTDTQYF
TRBJ1-1	-	TRBV10-3	-	TGTGCCATCAAGAATAGGGGCACTGAAGCTTTCTTT	CAIKNRGTEAFF
TRBJ2-7	-	TRBV13	TRBD1	TGTGCCAGCAGCCACGGCCGGACAGGGCGCTACGAGCAGTACTTC	CASSHGRTGRYEQYF
TRBJ1-1	many	TRBV15	-	TGTGCCACCAGCAGCACCGGGACACTCACTGAAGCTTTCTTT	CATSSTGTLTEAFF
TRBJ2-1	many	TRBV29-1	-	TGCAGCGTTGAAGATCGAGCTCAAAGCTCCTACAATGAGCAGTTCTTC	CSVEDRAQSSYNEQFF
TRBJ2-7	many	TRBV12-3/TRBV12-4	-	TGTGCCAGCAGTTTCGGGGGGCTTCTCTCCTACGAGCAGTACTTC	CASSFGGLLSYEQYF
TRBJ1-2	-	TRBV28	TRBD1	TGTGCCAGCAGTTTCGGACAGGGGGGAACCTTC	CASSFGQGGTF
TRBJ1-6	-	TRBV19	-	TGTGCCAGTAGTATCTCGGGCCCCTCAAGTACCTATAATTCACCCCTCCACTTT	CASSISGPSSTYNSPLHF
TRBJ1-4	few	TRBV19	-	TGTGCCAGTAGCCGGGGTGTCAGCTCAACTAATGAAAAACTGTTTTTT	CASSRGVSSTNEKLFF
TRBJ1-5	many	TRBV2	-	TGTGCCAGCGGGTGGGAAGGAGATCAGCCCCAGCATTTT	CASGWEGDQPQHF
TRBJ2-1	many	TRBV11-2	TRBD1	TGTGCCAGCAGCGGACGGACAGGGGGCGCGAGGACCTACAATAAGCAGTTCTTC	CASSGRTGGARTYNKQFF
TRBJ1-5	few	TRBV27	TRBD1	TGTGCCAGCAGCACAAGGGGACAGGGTGACAATCAGCCCCAGCATTTT	CASSTRGQGDNQPQHF
TRBJ2-1	-	TRBV7-3	-	TGTGCCAGCAGCCACCTACCTTCCTACAATGAGCAGTTCTTC	CASSHLPSYNEQFF
TRBJ2-7	many	TRBV4-2	TRBD1	TGTGCCAGCAGCCACCCCACTCCTACCGGGACAGGCCACCACTACGAGCAGTACTTC	CASSHPTPTGTGHHYEQYF
TRBJ1-4	many	TRBV5-1	-	TGCGCCAGCAGCTTGTTGGCTAGAGGGGGTGAAAAACTGTTTTTT	CASSLLARGGEKLFF
TRBJ2-1	many	TRBV20-1	TRBD1	TGCAGGGTAAAGACAGGGTACAATGAGCAGTTCTTC	CRVKTGYNEQFF
TRBJ2-5	many	TRBV19	TRBD2	TGTGCCAGTAGAAAAGGGACTAGCAGGCTGGAGACCCAGTACTTC	CASRKGTSRLETQYF
TRBJ1-1	once	TRBV12-3/TRBV12-4	-	TGTGCCAGCAGTTTGAGCTTGGTTGCTCGGAACACTGAAGCTTTCTTT	CASSLSLVARNTEAFF
TRBJ1-6	-	TRBV5-1	TRBD1	TGCGCCAGCAGCCCTGTCCCGGGACAGAATTCACCCCTCCACTTT	CASSPVPGQNSPLHF
TRBJ2-4	-	TRBV6-2/TRBV6-3	-	TGTGCCAGCAGTTACTCGATGATAGGAAACATTCAGTACTTC	CASSYSMIGNIQYF
TRBJ1-2	many	TRBV4-1	-	TGCGCCAGCAGCCAAGTGCAGCTGTTTTGGACCAGGGGCTATGGCTACACCTTC	CASSQVQLFWTRGYGYTF
TRBJ1-2	many	TRBV3-1	TRBD1	TGTGCCAGCAGCCCTCGGACAGGGGATGGCTGCACCTTC	CASSPRTGDGCTF
TRBJ2-7	many	TRBV7-7	TRBD1	TGTGCTAGCAGCGCGGACAGGTCCTCAAACGAGCAGTACTTC	CASSADRSSNEQYF
TRBJ1-5	many	TRBV6-1	TRBD1	TGTGCCAGCAGCAAACAGGGGGCGCGTCCCCAGCCCCAGCATTTT	CASSKQGARPQPQHF
TRBJ1-2	once	TRBV2	-	TGTGCCAGCAGTGATAAAGGCTACACCTTC	CASSDKGYTF
TRBJ1-4	-	TRBV6-2/TRBV6-3	TRBD1	TGTGCCAGCAGTGAGGGGGACAGCTACTATGAAAAACTGTTTTTT	CASSEGDSYYEKLFF
TRBJ1-5	many	TRBV28	TRBD1	TGTGCCAGCAGTTCCCCTGACAGGGTATACGATCAGCCCCAGCATTTT	CASSSPDRVYDQPQHF
TRBJ1-2	many	TRBV27	TRBD1	TGTGCCAGCAGATCCCGGACAGGGAGGCCTCTCTCCGGCTACACCTTC	CASRSRTGRPLSGYTF
TRBJ1-1	-	TRBV19	-	TGTGCCAGTACCACCAAGGGGGGGACTGAAGCTTTCTTT	CASTTKGGTEAFF
TRBJ1-2	many	TRBV29-1	-	TGCAGCGTTGAAGCAGGGAACTATGGCTACACCTTC	CSVEAGNYGYTF
TRBJ1-2	few	TRBV29-1	-	TGCAGCGCGGTGCCCGGGAATCAGGATGGCTACACCTTC	CSAVPGNQDGYTF
TRBJ2-1	many	TRBV5-1	-	TGTGCCAGCAGCTTGGAAAACGCAGAAAATGAGCAGTTCTTC	CASSLENAENEQFF